Sequencing of this T cell receptor (beta chain) was carried out in a study of early T cells in non-severe SARS-CoV-2 infection. Across the study: It was bulk RNA from unsorted whole blood that was sequenced, and the chains were unpaired.

Each CDR3 protein is one row after TCRdb ran MiXCR on the 5' RACE reads. The data show about 28,000 distinct CDR3 sequences, less than 6.5% seen once. This clonotype has ten or more counts. There are 17 residues in the CDR3. With 0 bases clipped from V and 3 bases from J, the junction kept 8 bases outside the gene matches. The V gene's germline CDR1 is SGHDN and CDR2 FVKESK. V is TRBV14 and J is TRBJ2-1; 7 nucleotides align to TRBD1. The origin of this receptor is an adult who was a healthcare worker with PCR-confirmed SARS-CoV-2 infection or an uninfected control (not recorded which). Sequencing was performed on whole blood, taken at baseline. CDR3 in amino acids: CASSQDWGRGIYNEQFF. The CDR3, as DNA: TGTGCCAGCAGCCAAGATTGGGGCAGGGGGATCTACAATGAGCAGTTCTTC. The entire variable domain, with the rest obtained from reference TRBV14 and TRBJ2-1, is as follows: EAGVTQFPSHSVIEKGQTVTLRCDPISGHDNLYWYRRVMGKEIKFLLHFVKESKQDESGMPNNRFLAERTGGTYSTLKVQPAELEDSGVYFCASSQDWGRGIYNEQFFGPGTRLTVL.